These 19 T cell receptor beta chains were all obtained from the same sample, sequenced in a study of beta chain features in type 1 diabetes (dated by TCRdb to 2017 to 2018). Receptor libraries were prepared by the immunoSEQ multiplex PCR assay. The High Capacity cDNA Reverse Transcription Kit was used to reverse transcribe all of the isolated RNA, meaning that expressed TCRB transcripts were what got sequenced. The table was pulled from immuneACCESS by TCRdb, which kept in-frame rearrangements only. Such tables lose some clones; where checked, under half of the loss comes from unresolved V genes, and the rest has no known cause. Here the sample has hundreds of thousands of clones; around 15% occur a single time. The ten most abundant clones make up approximately 6.7% of the sample. Material for sequencing was central memory CD4+ T cells from blood. These receptors came from a man aged 25 to 40 in good health.

This clone was counted between two and nine times. The rearrangement links TRBV6-5 to TRBJ1-2, with a weak D call TRBD1 (5 bases). Trimming removed 8 bases at V and 6 bases at J, with 16 bases between. The CDR3 contains 13 residues. The germline gives CDR1 MNHEY, CDR2 SVGAGI. This CDR3 is CASGRDSPDGYTF. As DNA, the CDR3 is TGTGCCAGCGGAAGAGACAGCCCGGATGGCTACACCTTC.

This clone was recorded many times. The V and J genes are TRBV4-2 and TRBJ1-3; 11 nucleotides line up with TRBD1. Unmatched junction bases numbered 14, after V lost 0 bases and J lost 1 base. The CDR3 has 21 residues. Germline CDR1 and CDR2: LGHNA and YNFKEQ. The CDR3 nucleotides read TGTGCCAGCAGCCAAGAAAGGCCGGGACAGGGGGTGATACAGTCTGGAAACACCATATATTTT. Translation: CASSQERPGQGVIQSGNTIYF.

The chain links TRBV5-5 to TRBJ2-3; D tentatively reads TRBD1 or TRBD2 (5 bases each). The germline V gene has CDR1 SGHKS and CDR2 YYEKEE (reference sequence). This CDR3 contains 13 residues. V was cut by 5 bases and J by 4 bases, with 11 bases left in between. The CDR3 spells CASRRTGPDTQYF. The CDR3 region has the DNA TGTGCCAGCAGGAGGACGGGGCCAGATACGCAGTATTTT.

Comment on this clone: A read error may account for a junction end that differs from germline. The genes are TRBV15 and TRBJ2-1, with TRBD2 matching 7 bases. The CDR3 extends over 15 amino acids. The germline CDR1 and CDR2 sequences are LNHNV and YYDKDF (reference sequence). DNA of the CDR3: TGTGCCACCAGCAGGACAGCGGGGTCCTACAATGGGCAGTTCTTC. This translates into CATSRTAGSYNGQFF.

This clone was detected only a few times. The gene calls are TRBV18 and TRBJ2-1, with 11 bases lining up with TRBD2. With V trimmed by 2 bases and J by 0 bases, 9 bases remained unmatched. The CDR3 is made up of 19 amino acids. CDR1 and CDR2 (germline): KGHSH, LQKENI. DNA for the CDR3: TGTGCCAGCTCACCAGCTAGCGGGGGGCTAATGACCTCCTACAATGAGCAGTTCTTC. It translates to CASSPASGGLMTSYNEQFF.

The chain couples TRBV7-8 to TRBJ1-3, with TRBD1 matching 8 bases. Germline V CDR1 and CDR2: SGHVS, FQNEAQ. With 3 bases clipped from V and 4 bases from J, the junction kept 5 bases outside the gene matches. The CDR3 runs 15 residues. The CDR3 bases are TGTGCCAGCAGCTTGCGACAGGGGATAGGAAACACCATATATTTT. This gives the protein CASSLRQGIGNTIYF.

The chain employs TRBV7-2 and TRBJ2-5; D tentatively fits TRBD1 or TRBD2 (7 bases each). V dropped 2 bases and J dropped 5 bases, with 15 bases sitting between them. Per the germline V gene, CDR1 is SGHTA and CDR2 is FQGNSA. This CDR3 spans 15 amino acids. The CDR3 region is CASSLSPGGGETQYF. In nucleotides, the CDR3 is TGTGCCAGCAGCTTATCTCCAGGGGGAGGGGAGACCCAGTACTTC.

V gene TRBV11-2 combines with J gene TRBJ1-3; D not resolved. The CDR3 contains 14 residues. CDR1 is SGHAT, CDR2 FQNNGV, per germline. V was clipped by 7 bases and J by 1 base, with 11 bases between them. CDR3 DNA sequence: TGTGCCAGCACCAAGGACGGTTCTGGAAACACCATATATTTT. Its protein is CASTKDGSGNTIYF.

This clone has at least ten counts. The genes are TRBV6-5 and TRBJ2-7, with 12 bases matching TRBD2. V shed 6 bases, J shed 0 bases, and the junction held 0 bases outside the gene matches. The germline V gene encodes CDR1 MNHEY and CDR2 SVGAGI. CDR3 length: 14 residues. CDR3 residues: CASRTSGSSYEQYV. The CDR3 bases are TGTGCCAGCAGGACTAGCGGGAGCTCCTACGAGCAGTACGTC.

In this sample, this clone turned up a few times. One end of the junction is discordant with germline, which a read error may explain. V gene TRBV5-6 combines with J gene TRBJ2-1; D not resolved. Looked up from germline, CDR1 is SGHDT and CDR2 is YYEEEE. The CDR3 totals 13 residues. CDR3 in amino acids: CACSLVLVHEQFF. CDR3 DNA sequence: TGTGCCTGCAGCTTGGTGCTAGTCCATGAGCAGTTCTTC.

This clone was seen at least ten times. The chain joins TRBV7-2 to TRBJ2-7; a weak D match, TRBD1 (7 bases). CDR1 and CDR2 from the germline V gene are SGHTA and FQGNSA. V was clipped by 5 bases and J by 3 bases, with 14 bases between them. The CDR3 consists of 14 residues. This CDR3 is CASSPRDRYYEQYF. DNA for the CDR3: TGTGCCAGCAGCCCGCGGGACAGATACTACGAGCAGTACTTC.

This chain connects TRBV5-4 to TRBJ2-1; D unclear. This CDR3 comprises 16 residues. V shed 3 bases and J shed 8 bases, with 21 bases lying between them. Looked up from germline, CDR1 is SGHNT and CDR2 is YYREEE (reference sequence). The CDR3 DNA reads TGTGCCAGCAGCTCCGAGCTGGATATTCGGGTGGATGAGCAGTTCTTC. Translated: CASSSELDIRVDEQFF.

The J gene is TRBJ2-5, the V gene TRBV2; a weak D match, TRBD2 (7 bases). Trimming left V 1 base short and J 4 bases short, with 10 bases between. Germline CDR1 and CDR2: SNHLY and FYNNEI. The CDR3 length is 14 residues. CDR3 DNA sequence: TGTGCCAGCAGTGAAGAAAGGGGGGGAGAGACCCAGTACTTC. Translated: CASSEERGGETQYF. Supplemented by reference TRBV2 and TRBJ2-5, the full variable domain reads EPEVTQTPSHQVTQMGQEVILRCVPISNHLYFYWYRQILGQKVEFLVSFYNNEISEKSEIFDDQFSVERPDGSNFTLKIRSTKLEDSAMYFCASSEERGGETQYFGPGTRLLVL.

The chain's CDR3 is CASSLPGANTEAFF. The DNA for the CDR3 is TGTGCCAGCAGCTTACCAGGGGCGAACACTGAAGCTTTCTTT. The chain recombines TRBV5-6 with TRBJ1-1, with D maybe TRBD1 (6 bases). The germline gives CDR1 SGHDT, CDR2 YYEEEE. The ends were cut back, 2 bases at V and 1 base at J, with 9 bases in the middle. The CDR3 has 14 amino acids.

The chain employs TRBV4-1 and TRBJ2-1; D ambiguous. The CDR3 loop spans 14 amino acids. The germline CDR1 and CDR2 sequences are MGHRA and YSYEKL. V was shortened by 4 bases and J by 1 base, with 8 bases between the two germline ends. CDR3 nucleotides: TGCGCCAGCAGCCGAGTCGAGTCCTACAATGAGCAGTTCTTC. This translates into CASSRVESYNEQFF.

The sample holds a few counts of this clone. Other DNA variants within this sample encode the same CDR3. The chain joins TRBV5-1 to TRBJ2-1; D is uncertain. In germline, CDR1 is SGHRS, CDR2 YFSETQ. The CDR3 is 14 amino acids. V was pared by 0 bases and J by 4 bases, with 8 bases between. CDR3: CASSLGRPYNEQFF. CDR3 coding DNA: TGCGCCAGCAGCTTGGGTAGGCCGTACAATGAGCAGTTCTTC.

Only a few counts were recorded for this clone. V gene TRBV7-2 combines with J gene TRBJ2-7; 8 bases are shared with TRBD1. The V segment lost 2 bases and the J segment 5 bases; nucleotides outside the gene matches: 2. Germline V gene sequence: CDR1 SGHTA, CDR2 FQGNSA. CDR3 length: 13 residues. CDR3 nucleotide sequence: TGTGCCAGCAGCTTAAGGACAGGGCACGAGCAGTACTTC. Translating it yields CASSLRTGHEQYF.

To note about this clone: A read error is possible here, since a much larger clone lies one base away. Different DNA sequences within this sample yield the same CDR3. The chain employs TRBV5-6 and TRBJ2-3; D is ambiguous. CDR1 SGHDT and CDR2 YYEEEE come from the germline V gene. The CDR3 sequence is 12 residues long. With 1 base removed from V and 3 bases from J, the gap between germline ends came to 3 bases. This CDR3 is CASSLSTDTQYF. The CDR3 coding sequence is TGTGCCAGCAGCTTGAGTACAGATACGCAGTATTTT.

This chain joins TRBV15 and TRBJ2-7, with TRBD2 matching over 10 bases. This CDR3 comprises 17 residues. J gave up 4 bases and V 7 bases, and 16 bases lay outside the gene matches. Germline CDR1 LNHNV, CDR2 YYDKDF (reference sequence). The CDR3 loop reads CATNVNERLAGDYEQYV. The CDR3 region has the DNA TGTGCCACCAATGTTAACGAGCGGCTAGCGGGAGATTACGAGCAGTACGTC.